This T cell receptor (beta chain) was recovered during a study of tumor and adjacent non-tumor tissue in lung cancer. The library came from three nested PCR rounds adapted from ARM-PCR protocols. TCRdb redid the calling of the multiplex PCR reads with MiXCR, one entry per CDR3 protein. The repertoire holds roughly 69,000 distinct CDR3 sequences, around three quarters seen once, with around 43% in the top ten. Regarding this clonotype: No conserved phenylalanine or tryptophan is present at the end of the CDR3, so a read error is the likely explanation. It is unclear where the CDR3 begins or ends on the DNA, so no DNA is shown, and the CDR3 is as TCRdb lists it.

The CDR3 sequence runs 11 residues, both termini included. Germline V gene lookup returns CDR1 SQVTM and CDR2 ANQGSEA. No cell sorting was done before RNA was extracted from the tissue. Distant lung tissue was collected more than 3 cm away from the tumor edge. This TCR was recovered from a man aged 60 to 75 with non-small cell lung cancer. The sequenced material came from distant non-tumor lung tissue. The J gene is TRBJ1-1, the V gene TRBV29-1; no check of the table's D call, TRBD1, against the DNA was made. The CDR3 reads CSVRQGAETFI.